The 25 T cell receptor beta chains below were found in one sample sequenced in a study of glioma-infiltrating T cells. Amplification of TCR alpha and beta CDR3 regions from RNA used iRepertoire nested multiplex PCR. TCRdb re-called the multiplex PCR reads with MiXCR, one entry per CDR3 protein. The repertoire holds around 90,000 distinct CDR3 sequences, approximately 40% seen once, with 35% to 40% in the top ten. Specimen: glioma tissue, nonneoplastic brain tissue, or PBMCs (not recorded which). These receptors were taken from a human donor with low-grade glioma or glioblastoma, undergoing nonglioma brain surgery, or in good health (not recorded which).

The sample holds one count of this clonotype. The junction departs from the called germline gene at one end, perhaps through a read error. The rearrangement links TRBV6-6 to TRBJ1-1; possible D gene TRBD1, 5 bases. Germline loops: CDR1 MNHNY, CDR2 SVGAGI (reference sequence). This CDR3 spans 16 amino acids. The DNA for the CDR3 is TGCGCCATAGGGGAGAGGGCGGACGGGGTGAACGCTGAAGCTTTCTTT. Protein product: CAIGERADGVNAEAFF.

Turning to this clonotype: This clone may be a read error of a much larger clone one base away. V gene TRBV5-4 combines with J gene TRBJ2-7; tentatively, D is TRBD2 (5 bases). This CDR3 region has 14 residues. Germline values: CDR1 SGHNT, CDR2 YYREEE (reference sequence). V was cut by 8 bases and J by 2 bases, with 17 bases left in between. Here the CDR3 reads CARSGGRETYEQYF. Here the CDR3 DNA reads TGTGCCAGAAGCGGAGGCCGGGAAACCTACGAGCAGTACTTC.

This clonotype occurred many times. The genes are TRBV19 and TRBJ2-7, with D possibly TRBD1 on 5 matching bases. The germline gives CDR1 LNHDA, CDR2 SQIVND (reference sequence). The CDR3 loop spans 15 amino acids. Trimming removed 5 bases at V and 7 bases at J, with 21 bases between. This CDR3 reads CASSPLGAERNEQYF. The CDR3 DNA reads as TGTGCCAGTAGTCCCCTAGGGGCTGAGCGTAATGAGCAGTACTTC.

This chain uses TRBV27 with TRBJ2-1, with D perhaps matching TRBD2 (5 bases). Germline values: CDR1 MNHEY, CDR2 SMNVEV (reference sequence). The CDR3 is 15 amino acids. Trimming removed 7 bases from V and 6 bases from J, with 19 bases in between. The CDR3 coding sequence is TGTGCCAGCACTTCGAGTAGCGAACACCTCAATGAGCAGTTCTTC. It is translated as CASTSSSEHLNEQFF.

Details on this clonotype: Given a much more abundant clone one base away, this may be a read error. The rearrangement links TRBV12-3 or TRBV12-4 to TRBJ1-3; 7 bases map to TRBD1. The CDR3 consists of 14 residues. Trimming cost V 8 bases and J 2 bases; bases outside gene matches: 6. In nucleotides, the CDR3 is TGTGCCAGCTCCTTGGGACAGACTGGAAACACCATATATTTT. Translation gives CASSLGQTGNTIYF.

This clonotype showed up many times. The chain employs TRBV20-1 and TRBJ2-7; D is undetermined. V lost 0 bases to trimming and J lost 4 bases, with 10 bases between them. Germline V lookup: CDR1 DFQATT, CDR2 SNEGSKA (reference sequence). The CDR3 consists of 13 residues. As DNA, the CDR3 is TGCAGTGCTAGAGATCCCGGTATGTACGAGCAGTACTTC. It translates to CSARDPGMYEQYF.

Regarding this clonotype: A much larger clone differs by one base, so this may be a read error. This chain connects TRBV18 to TRBJ1-1; D remains unclear. This CDR3 comprises 14 residues. The germline CDR1 and CDR2 sequences are KGHSH and LQKENI. The CDR3 bases are TGTGCCGGCTCACCACCGATCTCGGCCACTGAAGCTTTCTTT. Residues: CAGSPPISATEAFF.

The genes are TRBV9 and TRBJ2-7; D is unresolved. The CDR3 sequence is 11 residues long. V gave up 2 bases and J gave up 5 bases, with 5 bases separating them. The germline CDR1 and CDR2 sequences are SGDLS and YYNGEE. The CDR3 here is CASSVGDEQYF. The CDR3, as DNA: TGTGCCAGCAGCGTGGGCGACGAGCAGTACTTC.

On this clonotype itself: The junction does not match germline at one end; this may be a read error. CDR3 protein: CAGSLSGETQYF. Here the CDR3 DNA reads TGCGCCGGCAGCTTGTCAGGCGAGACCCAGTACTTC. V usage is TRBV4-1 and J usage is TRBJ2-5, with D unresolved. Germline V lookup: CDR1 MGHRA, CDR2 YSYEKL. This CDR3 contains 12 residues.

The chain's CDR3 is CASSSRERGDYEAFF. The DNA of the CDR3 is TGTGCCAGCAGTTCAAGGGAAAGGGGGGACTATGAAGCTTTCTTT. The chain joins TRBV6-2 or TRBV6-3 to TRBJ1-1, with a possible D match to TRBD1 (6 bases). Trimming left V 4 bases short and J 7 bases short, with 19 bases between. The CDR3 is 15 residues long. CDR1 MNHEY and CDR2 SVGEGT come from the germline V gene.

The chain is built from TRBV7-3 and TRBJ1-1; the match to TRBD1 covers 8 bases. Trimming took 6 bases from V and 4 from J; bases not matched to a gene: 4. The germline CDR1 and CDR2 sequences are SGHTA and FQGTGA. The CDR3 consists of 13 residues. The CDR3 bases are TGTGCCAGCAGTTCCGGACAGGGCACTGAAGCTTTCTTT. This sequence encodes CASSSGQGTEAFF.

Within the sample, this clonotype is medium-sized. The chain couples TRBV7-9 to TRBJ2-1, with D unresolved. V shed 4 bases and J shed 0 bases, with 10 bases lying between them. The CDR3 has 15 residues. CDR1 and CDR2 (germline): SEHNR, FQNEAQ (reference sequence). CDR3 amino acids: CASSSIGSSYNEQFF. In DNA form, the CDR3 reads TGTGCCAGCAGCTCGATAGGGTCCTCCTACAATGAGCAGTTCTTC.

The chain recombines TRBV6-2 or TRBV6-3 with TRBJ2-7; 8 bases agree with TRBD2. Germline values: CDR1 MNHEY, CDR2 SVGEGT. V lost 6 bases, J lost 7 bases, and 8 bases stayed unmatched. The CDR3 is 13 amino acids. CDR3 region: CASRAGLAWEQYF. The CDR3 DNA reads TGTGCCAGCAGGGCAGGACTAGCCTGGGAGCAGTACTTC.

In its sample, this clonotype was seen many times. The gene calls are TRBV20-1 and TRBJ1-2; no clear D gene. V lost 1 base, J lost 4 bases, and 7 bases lay in between. CDR1 is DFQATT and CDR2 is SNEGSKA in the germline V gene (reference sequence). The CDR3 is 12 residues long. In DNA, the CDR3 is TGCAGTGCTAGAGTGGGGAGCTATGGCTACACCTTC. Protein sequence: CSARVGSYGYTF.

To note about this clonotype: An end of the junction does not agree with germline; a read error may underlie this. The J gene is TRBJ1-1, the V gene TRBV4-1; a weak D match, TRBD1 (5 bases). Germline loops: CDR1 MGHRA, CDR2 YSYEKL. This CDR3 is built from 13 residues. The chain's CDR3 is CASSQEGEFEEYF. CDR3 nucleotide sequence: TGCGCCAGCAGCCAAGAAGGGGAATTTGAAGAGTACTTT.

The chain has TRBV9 and TRBJ2-1; D remains ambiguous. V was cut by 0 bases and J by 5 bases, with 3 bases left in between. The CDR3 covers 12 residues. Germline CDR1 reads SGDLS; CDR2 reads YYNGEE. Here the CDR3 reads CASSVAHNEQFF. The CDR3 region has the DNA TGTGCCAGCAGCGTAGCACACAATGAGCAGTTCTTC.

This clonotype was recorded at least ten times. The V gene is TRBV20-1, the J gene TRBJ2-5, with no clear D. V lost 0 bases and J lost 3, with 11 bases in between. Germline values: CDR1 DFQATT, CDR2 SNEGSKA (reference sequence). This CDR3 contains 14 residues. The CDR3 reads CSARDNRPKETQYF. The CDR3 DNA follows: TGCAGTGCTAGAGACAACCGGCCAAAAGAGACCCAGTACTTC.

Ten or more counts support this clonotype. Since a much larger clone is just one base distant, this may be a read error. The chain joins TRBV7-9 to TRBJ2-3, with a tentative D call TRBD2 (6 bases). This CDR3 comprises 12 residues. Germline assignment: CDR1 SEHNR and CDR2 FQNEAQ (reference sequence). The chain's CDR3 is CASGLEEGTQYF. CDR3 coding DNA: TGTGCCAGCGGCTTGGAGGAGGGTACGCAGTATTTT.

This clonotype came up a few times. V gene TRBV6-1 combines with J gene TRBJ2-3, with 10 bases aligning to TRBD2. V trimming: 5 bases; J trimming: 9 bases; junction bases outside the gene matches: 11. The CDR3 runs 15 residues. CDR1 MNHNS and CDR2 SASEGT come from the germline V gene. The CDR3: CASSFASGGFQTQYF. CDR3 DNA: TGTGCCAGCAGTTTCGCTAGCGGGGGCTTCCAGACGCAGTATTTT.

As regards this clonotype: Its ends do not fully match the called genes, so a read error is possible. The genes are TRBV4-1 and TRBJ2-1; D is perhaps TRBD2 (5 bases). The CDR3 consists of 14 residues. CDR1 and CDR2 (germline): MGHRA, YSYEKL. CDR3 loop: CDGSQDGGYNEKFF. The CDR3 bases are TGCGACGGCAGCCAAGATGGAGGATACAATGAGAAGTTCTTC.

J is TRBJ2-1 and V is TRBV6-2 or TRBV6-3; tentative D call: TRBD2 (6 bases). Germline V lookup: CDR1 MNHEY, CDR2 SVGEGT. V was shortened by 4 bases and J by 6 bases, with 13 bases between the two germline ends. The CDR3 is 14 amino acids. CDR3 bases: TGTGCCAGCAGTTCGCAGGGCGGGGTCAATGAGCAGTTCTTC. Its protein is CASSSQGGVNEQFF.

This clonotype occurred many times. The J gene is TRBJ2-1, the V gene TRBV20-1; tentatively, D is TRBD2 (6 bases). CDR3 size: 15 residues. Germline V gives CDR1 DFQATT, CDR2 SNEGSKA (reference sequence). Trimming shortened V by 6 bases and J by 7 bases, and 22 bases separated the two germline ends. The CDR3 spells CSAQTQPGLRNEQFF. DNA for the CDR3: TGCAGTGCCCAGACCCAACCGGGACTTAGAAATGAGCAGTTCTTC.

Details on this clonotype: A much larger clone sits a single nucleotide away, making a read error possible. The V call is TRBV5-1, the J call TRBJ2-7; D is possibly TRBD1 (5 bases). Germline CDR1 and CDR2: SGHRS and YFSETQ. There are 13 residues in the CDR3. DNA for the CDR3: TGCGCCGGCAGCTCGTCAGGGTCGTACGAGCAGTACTTC. Encoded protein: CAGSSSGSYEQYF.

Many counts were recorded for this clonotype. V and J are TRBV4-1 and TRBJ1-2; maybe TRBD1 (6 bases). CDR1 is MGHRA and CDR2 is YSYEKL in the germline V gene. With 1 base removed from V and 2 bases from J, the gap between germline ends came to 14 bases. The CDR3 extends over 16 amino acids. The CDR3 bases are TGCGCCAGCAGCCAAGTGCCAGGGGCAGCGAACTATGGCTACACCTTC. The encoded protein is CASSQVPGAANYGYTF.

This clonotype showed up just a few times. V and J are TRBV5-5 and TRBJ2-3; 11 bases fit TRBD2. This CDR3 contains 19 residues. Unmatched junction bases numbered 18, after V lost 5 bases and J lost 4 bases. In germline, CDR1 is SGHKS, CDR2 YYEKEE (reference sequence). The CDR3 region is CASSSTSGDSTHTPDTQYF. DNA of the CDR3: TGTGCCAGCAGTTCGACTAGCGGGGATTCCACACACACCCCAGATACGCAGTATTTT.